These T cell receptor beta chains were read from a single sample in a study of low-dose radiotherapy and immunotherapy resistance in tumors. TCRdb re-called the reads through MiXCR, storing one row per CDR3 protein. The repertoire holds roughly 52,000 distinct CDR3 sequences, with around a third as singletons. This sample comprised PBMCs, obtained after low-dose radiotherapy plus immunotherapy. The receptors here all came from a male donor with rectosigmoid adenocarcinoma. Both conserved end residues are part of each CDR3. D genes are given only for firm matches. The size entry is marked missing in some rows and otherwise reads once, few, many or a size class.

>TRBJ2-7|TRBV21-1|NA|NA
TGTGCCAGCAGCAAAGGGATCTCGTGGGATAGGCAGGACTACGAGCAGTACTTC
CASSKGISWDRQDYEQYF
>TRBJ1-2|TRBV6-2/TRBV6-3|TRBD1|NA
TGTGCCAGCAGCCGACAGGGGGGCTACACCTTC
CASSRQGGYTF
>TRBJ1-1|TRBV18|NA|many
TGTGCCAGCTCTCCGTCCCCCGGGACGATGACCCACGAAGACACTGAAGCTTTCTTT
CASSPSPGTMTHEDTEAFF
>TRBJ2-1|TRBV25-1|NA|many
TGTGCTAGCACATCGGATAGTAAGAATGAGCAGTTCTTC
CASTSDSKNEQFF
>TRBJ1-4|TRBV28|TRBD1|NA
TGTGCCAGCAGAACCCAGACAGGGGACGAAAAACTGTTTTTT
CASRTQTGDEKLFF
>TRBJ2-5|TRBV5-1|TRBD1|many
TGCGCCAGCAGCTCAGGACAGGGTAGGGAGACCCAGTACTTC
CASSSGQGRETQYF
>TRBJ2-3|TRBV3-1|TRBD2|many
TGTGCCAGCAGCCAAGAGACCAGCGGGAGTCGGGATACGCAGTATTTT
CASSQETSGSRDTQYF
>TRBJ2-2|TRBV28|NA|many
TGTGCCAGCAGTTACGAGGCCGGGGAGCTGTTTTTT
CASSYEAGELFF
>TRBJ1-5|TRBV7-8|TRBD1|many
TGTGCCAGCAGCTCCAGGGGACAGGGTGCTCAGCCCCAGCATTTT
CASSSRGQGAQPQHF
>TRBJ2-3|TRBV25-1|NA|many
TGTGCCAGCAGTGCCTCAGGGACAGATACGCAGTATTTT
CASSASGTDTQYF
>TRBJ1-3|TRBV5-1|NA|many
TGCGCCAGCGGGGACGGTGACTCTGGAAACACCATATATTTT
CASGDGDSGNTIYF
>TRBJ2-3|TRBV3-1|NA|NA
TGTGCCAGCAGCGCACGGGCAAGACTCCTCGTGAAGTATTTT
CASSARARLLVKYF
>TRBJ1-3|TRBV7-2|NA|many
TGTGCCAGCAGAGGGTCTGGAAACACCATATATTTT
CASRGSGNTIYF
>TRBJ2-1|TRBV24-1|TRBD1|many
TGTGCCACCAGTGATTCACCGGGACAGGGGAAGAACGAGCAGTTCTTC
CATSDSPGQGKNEQFF
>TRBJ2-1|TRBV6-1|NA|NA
TGTGCCAGCAGTGAGACTAGGGGGGAGCAGTTCTTC
CASSETRGEQFF